This T cell receptor (beta chain) derives from a study of technical replicates of blood from a handful of donors (dated 2017 in TCRdb). Library preparation employed the immunoSEQ multiplex PCR assay. In its TCRdb copy, this immuneACCESS table keeps in-frame sequences only and misses some clones. Where compared with another copy, unresolved V genes explain less than half of these, and the others have no known cause. The sample data list about 88,000 clones, and around 94% of these were observed just once. The top ten clonotypes cover about 0.23% of the sample. V and J are truncated by 6 bases and 0 bases respectively, leaving an intervening sequence of 11 bases. Spanning cysteine to phenylalanine, the CDR3 consists of 15 amino acids. Left in the record is the CDR3 DNA by itself, 45 bases read in frame from the first base. CDR1 is given as SNHLY and CDR2 as FYNNEI, both from the germline V gene. As for this clone: Its antigen is currently not known. No base-level quality is on record; no much larger clone is a single base apart.

The sample consisted of T cells isolated from PBMCs. This TCR came from a human donor in good health. Rearrangement joined TRBV2 to TRBJ1-4, with an unclear D gene assignment. The CDR3 corresponds to CASSPIRATNEKLFF. In nucleotide form, the sequence is TGTGCCAGCAGCCCAATACGAGCAACTAATGAAAAACTGTTTTTT.